The sample holds a few counts of the clone carrying this T cell receptor (beta chain). The sample belongs to a study of patients and donors after allogeneic stem cell transplantation. TCRdb independently ran MiXCR on the RT-PCR reads; one entry per CDR3 protein. The top ten clones hold 40% to 55% of a sample with about 150,000 distinct CDR3 sequences, about two fifths of them seen once. The source material was blood, either unsorted or a sorted T cell fraction (not recorded which). The source is a human donor who was either an allogeneic HSCT recipient or a stem cell or donor lymphocyte infusion donor (not recorded which). It is not recorded whose cells these are; they may come from a transplant donor.

CDR3 bases: TGTGCCAGCAGCACTCTAGGGGGGCGGGTGAATGAAAAACTGTTTTTT. Residues: CASSTLGGRVNEKLFF. V is TRBV12-3 or TRBV12-4 and J is TRBJ1-4; TRBD1 might be the D (6 bases). The CDR3 covers 16 residues. V gave up 6 bases and J gave up 5 bases, with 19 bases separating them.